The 32 T cell receptor beta chains reported below all come from one sample, sequenced in a study of sequential checkpoint blockade in melanoma. Specified treatment: randomized to nivolumab then ipilimumab (arm A) or the reverse (arm B). TCRdb's copy holds only in-frame clones and misses some; the assay was immunoSEQ multiplex PCR. Of roughly 30,000 clones listed, 83% are singletons. The input for sequencing was CD8+ T cells sorted from blood (inferred from file names), taken from a patient given nivolumab and ipilimumab in sequence. These receptors were obtained from a human donor with melanoma.

The chain links TRBV18 to TRBJ2-5, with D unresolved. This CDR3 is 12 amino acids long. Trimming took 3 bases from V and 4 from J, leaving 6 bases between them. Germline values: CDR1 KGHSH, CDR2 LQKENI. CDR3 protein: CASSPYGETQYF. CDR3 bases: TGTGCCAGCTCACCCTACGGAGAGACCCAGTACTTC.

This rearrangement joins TRBV2 to TRBJ2-7; D is perhaps TRBD1 (5 bases). The germline CDR1 and CDR2 sequences are SNHLY and FYNNEI. Trimming stripped 2 bases from V and 4 bases from J, with 15 bases between. The CDR3 covers 15 residues. The CDR3 protein is CASSEPYTKGYEQYF. The CDR3 nucleotides are TGTGCCAGCAGTGAACCGTATACAAAGGGGTACGAGCAGTACTTC. Based on the CDR3 plus reference TRBV2 and TRBJ2-7, the full variable domain is EPEVTQTPSHQVTQMGQEVILRCVPISNHLYFYWYRQILGQKVEFLVSFYNNEISEKSEIFDDQFSVERPDGSNFTLKIRSTKLEDSAMYFCASSEPYTKGYEQYFGPGTRLTVT.

The V and J genes are TRBV7-9 and TRBJ2-5, with D perhaps TRBD2 (6 bases). The J call could be wrong; TRBJ2-7 is a better fit for the DNA end. This CDR3 comprises 14 residues. CDR1 is SEHNR and CDR2 is FQNEAQ in the germline V gene (reference sequence). CDR3 coding DNA: TGTGCCAGCAGCGCCCGGGGGTCCACCTACGAGCAGTACTTC. Residues: CASSARGSTYEQYF.

This clone was picked up one time. The chain is built from TRBV5-6 and TRBJ2-7, with TRBD1 identical over 7 bases. The CDR3 is 13 amino acids. V was pared by 4 bases and J by 3 bases, with 4 bases of the junction left unmatched. Germline V gene data show CDR1 as SGHDT and CDR2 as YYEEEE. The CDR3 region is CASSPTGNYEQYF. CDR3 in DNA: TGTGCCAGCAGCCCGACAGGGAACTACGAGCAGTACTTC. The entire variable domain, with the rest obtained from reference TRBV5-6 and TRBJ2-7, is as follows: DAGVTQSPTHLIKTRGQQVTLRCSPKSGHDTVSWYQQALGQGPQFIFQYYEEEERQRGNFPDRFSGHQFPNYSSELNVNALLLGDSALYLCASSPTGNYEQYFGPGTRLTVT.

DNA of the CDR3: TGTGCTAGTGGTTTGGTAGATTACGAGGGAGACACTGAAGCTTTCTTT. Translation gives CASGLVDYEGDTEAFF. The gene calls are TRBV12-5 and TRBJ1-1, with D unresolved. CDR1 is LGHNT and CDR2 is FRNRAP in the germline V gene. This CDR3 has 16 residues. Trimming took off 0 bases at V and 3 bases at J, with 14 bases between the two ends. Supplemented by reference TRBV12-5 and TRBJ1-1, the full variable domain reads DARVTQTPRHKVTEMGQEVTMRCQPILGHNTVFWYRQTMMQGLELLAYFRNRAPLDDSGMPKDRFSAEMPDATLATLKIQPSEPRDSAVYFCASGLVDYEGDTEAFFGQGTRLTVV.

The chain is built from TRBV27 and TRBJ2-7, with a tentative D call TRBD2 (6 bases). Trimming shortened V by 6 bases and J by 6 bases, and 12 bases separated the two germline ends. Germline values: CDR1 MNHEY, CDR2 SMNVEV (reference sequence). The CDR3 loop spans 12 amino acids. In nucleotides, the CDR3 is TGTGCCAGCAGCCGGCAGGGAGGCGAGCAGTACTTC. Translating gives CASSRQGGEQYF.

The chain couples TRBV4-2 to TRBJ2-3, with D possibly being TRBD2 (5 bases). The CDR3 loop spans 14 amino acids. Trimming removed 1 base from V and 2 bases from J, with 7 bases in between. CDR1 LGHNA and CDR2 YNFKEQ come from the germline V gene. For the CDR3, the DNA is TGTGCCAGCAGCCAAGGACTATACACAGATACGCAGTATTTT. Protein product: CASSQGLYTDTQYF.

V usage is TRBV7-9 and J usage is TRBJ1-1; possible D gene TRBD1, 6 bases. Trimming left V 1 base short and J 5 bases short, with 8 bases between. CDR1 is SEHNR and CDR2 is FQNEAQ in the germline V gene (reference sequence). The CDR3 covers 13 residues. Written as DNA, the CDR3 is TGTGCCAGCAGCTTAGGGACAGCAACTGAAGCTTTCTTT. It is translated as CASSLGTATEAFF. The full variable domain, completed using reference TRBV7-9 and TRBJ1-1, is DTGVSQNPRHKITKRGQNVTFRCDPISEHNRLYWYRQTLGQGPEFLTYFQNEAQLEKSRLLSDRFSAERPKGSFSTLEIQRTEQGDSAMYLCASSLGTATEAFFGQGTRLTVV.

V is TRBV18 and J is TRBJ1-5; maybe TRBD1 (6 bases). The germline V gene has CDR1 KGHSH and CDR2 LQKENI. V shed 3 bases and J shed 7 bases, with 16 bases lying between them. The CDR3 length is 15 residues. DNA of the CDR3: TGTGCCAGCTCACCCGGGGACAAATTTTCGCAGCCCCAGCATTTT. It encodes CASSPGDKFSQPQHF.

This clone came up once. The rearrangement links TRBV7-7 to TRBJ1-5; a possible D gene is TRBD1 (6 bases). This CDR3 has 15 residues. Between the trimmed V and J ends, which lost 0 bases and 6 bases, there was a span of 12 bases. Per the germline V gene, CDR1 is SSHAT and CDR2 is FNYEAQ (reference sequence). CDR3 bases: TGTGCCAGCAGCTTAGCGGGGGCAGGGATTCAGCCCCAGCATTTT. Its protein is CASSLAGAGIQPQHF. Based on the CDR3 plus reference TRBV7-7 and TRBJ1-5, the full variable domain is GAGVSQSPRYKVTKRGQDVTLRCDPISSHATLYWYQQALGQGPEFLTYFNYEAQPDKSGLPSDRFSAERPEGSISTLTIQRTEQRDSAMYRCASSLAGAGIQPQHFGDGTRLSIL.

The J gene is TRBJ2-7, the V gene TRBV4-2, with D maybe TRBD1 (5 bases). Looked up from germline, CDR1 is LGHNA and CDR2 is YNFKEQ. The CDR3 spans 15 residues. Deletions cut 1 base from V and 2 bases from J, with 12 bases between. CDR3 bases: TGTGCCAGCAGCCAAGGAAGGGGTAATCCCTACGAGCAGTACTTC. It codes for CASSQGRGNPYEQYF.

The CDR3 loop reads CSVDRESGGYTF. For the CDR3, the DNA is TGCAGCGTTGACAGGGAAAGTGGGGGCTACACCTTC. The V gene is TRBV29-1, the J gene TRBJ1-2; TRBD1 is a possible D gene (5 bases). The CDR3 contains 12 residues. The ends were cut back, 3 bases at V and 8 bases at J, with 13 bases in the middle. From germline, CDR1 is SQVTM and CDR2 ANQGSEA.

This chain connects TRBV7-8 to TRBJ2-5, with 11 positions matching TRBD1. CDR3 size: 15 residues. The V segment lost 4 bases and the J segment 4 bases; nucleotides outside the gene matches: 5. Looked up from germline, CDR1 is SGHVS and CDR2 is FQNEAQ. This chain's CDR3 is CASSSAGTGGETQYF. In DNA, the CDR3 is TGTGCCAGCAGCTCCGCCGGGACAGGGGGAGAGACCCAGTACTTC.

The rearrangement links TRBV28 to TRBJ2-1; no clear D gene. The CDR3 is 14 amino acids. Trimming cost V 3 bases and J 5 bases, with 11 bases left between them. From germline, CDR1 is MDHEN and CDR2 SYDVKM. The CDR3 bases are TGTGCCAGCAGTTTTTCCAGGTATAACAATGAGCAGTTCTTC. It is translated as CASSFSRYNNEQFF.

The chain carries TRBV12-5 and TRBJ1-5; D is possibly TRBD1 (5 bases). The V end lost 9 bases, the J end lost 4 bases, and 13 bases lay between the germline ends. Germline CDR1 LGHNT, CDR2 FRNRAP. The CDR3 extends over 13 amino acids. The DNA for the CDR3 is TGTGCTAGCCAGGGTGGTCAGAATCAGCCCCAGCATTTT. This sequence encodes CASQGGQNQPQHF.

The J gene is TRBJ1-1, the V gene TRBV19; TRBD1 agrees at 7 bases. Germline V lookup: CDR1 LNHDA, CDR2 SQIVND (reference sequence). This CDR3 region has 16 residues. Trimming cost V 8 bases and J 5 bases; bases outside gene matches: 17. The CDR3 here is CASQRSPDRAYTEAFF. For the CDR3, the DNA is TGTGCCAGTCAACGATCCCCCGACAGGGCGTATACTGAAGCTTTCTTT.

The chain joins TRBV4-3 to TRBJ2-7, with 9 bases that match TRBD1. Looked up from germline, CDR1 is LGHNA and CDR2 is YSLEER. The CDR3 contains 15 residues. Losses at the gene ends were 2 bases for V and 3 bases for J; bases not matched to a gene: 5. In nucleotides, the CDR3 is TGCGCCAGCAGCCAAATAGGACAGGGGAGCTACGAGCAGTACTTC. Protein sequence: CASSQIGQGSYEQYF.

This sequence joins TRBV5-1 and TRBJ1-1, with 9 bases aligning to TRBD1. J lost 3 bases, V lost 1 base, and 4 bases had no gene match. The CDR3 covers 15 residues. Per germline, CDR1 SGHRS and CDR2 YFSETQ. CDR3 loop: CASSLTGGAYTEAFF. The DNA of the CDR3 is TGCGCCAGCAGCTTGACAGGGGGCGCATACACTGAAGCTTTCTTT.

Written as DNA, the CDR3 is TGTGCCAGCAGCTCCCGAGGGGGCTCTGGGGCCAACGTCCTGACTTTC. Its translation: CASSSRGGSGANVLTF. The chain links TRBV4-2 to TRBJ2-6, with D possibly TRBD1 on 6 matching bases. Germline CDR1 and CDR2: LGHNA and YNFKEQ. The CDR3 runs 16 residues. The V end lost 5 bases, the J end lost 0 bases, and 11 bases lay between the germline ends.

The chain employs TRBV14 and TRBJ2-5; 13 bases map to TRBD2. CDR3 size: 16 residues. Germline assignment: CDR1 SGHDN and CDR2 FVKESK. With V trimmed by 5 bases and J by 5 bases, 8 bases remained unmatched. The CDR3: CASSVWTSGRRETQYF. DNA of the CDR3: TGTGCCAGCAGCGTCTGGACTAGCGGGAGACGTGAGACCCAGTACTTC.

This clone was counted a few times. The chain joins TRBV4-1 to TRBJ1-3; maybe TRBD1 (5 bases). Trimming shortened V by 3 bases and J by 1 base, and 13 bases separated the two germline ends. The CDR3 has 16 amino acids. Germline lookup yields CDR1 MGHRA and CDR2 YSYEKL. The CDR3, as DNA: TGCGCCAGCAGCCACGCTCAGGGACTGTCTGGAAACACCATATATTTT. Encoded protein: CASSHAQGLSGNTIYF.

The chain joins TRBV29-1 to TRBJ2-3; TRBD1 matches at 9 bases. The CDR3 extends over 13 amino acids. With 8 bases clipped from V and 2 bases from J, the junction kept 5 bases outside the gene matches. CDR1 and CDR2 (germline): SQVTM, ANQGSEA. As DNA, the CDR3 is TGCAGCCAACGGGACAGGGTCACAGATACGCAGTATTTT. Amino acids: CSQRDRVTDTQYF.

J is TRBJ1-1 and V is TRBV28, with a tentative D call TRBD1 (5 bases). The CDR3 is 13 amino acids. Trimming took 4 bases from V and 3 from J, leaving 9 bases between them. CDR1 is MDHEN, CDR2 SYDVKM, per germline. The CDR3 DNA reads as TGTGCCAGCAGTTGGCCGGGGGACACTGAAGCTTTCTTT. Encoded protein: CASSWPGDTEAFF.

This chain links TRBV27 with TRBJ1-1, with 7 positions matching TRBD1. The CDR3 has 14 amino acids. V dropped 3 bases and J dropped 7; count of bases not matched to a gene: 8. CDR1 and CDR2 from the germline V gene are MNHEY and SMNVEV (reference sequence). CDR3 bases: TGTGCCAGCAGTTTCGGTGAGGCAGGGGGTGAAGCTTTCTTT. Translation: CASSFGEAGGEAFF.

The CDR3, as DNA: TGTGCCAGCAGCGCGGGGACAGGGTCCTACGAGCAGTACTTC. Protein: CASSAGTGSYEQYF. The V call is TRBV7-6, the J call TRBJ2-7, with TRBD1 identical over 9 bases. CDR3 length equals 14 residues. V was pared by 5 bases and J by 1 base, with 3 bases of the junction left unmatched. CDR1 is SGHVS, CDR2 FNYEAQ, per germline.

V is TRBV5-6 and J is TRBJ2-7; TRBD2 is a possible D gene (7 bases). V was cut by 4 bases and J by 2 bases, with 16 bases left in between. This CDR3 spans 15 amino acids. In germline, CDR1 is SGHDT, CDR2 YYEEEE. The DNA of the CDR3 is TGTGCCAGCAGCACCAGCGGGACAACTACCTACGAGCAGTACTTC. It translates to CASSTSGTTTYEQYF.

V gene TRBV18 combines with J gene TRBJ1-2, with D uncertain. From germline, CDR1 is KGHSH and CDR2 LQKENI. The V end was cut by 2 bases, the J end by 6 bases, with 10 bases between. The CDR3 runs to 13 residues. The CDR3, as DNA: TGTGCCAGCTCACCAGAGGGATGGGATGGCTACACCTTC. It translates to CASSPEGWDGYTF.

The chain couples TRBV7-6 to TRBJ2-7; 8 bases fit TRBD1. Germline lookup yields CDR1 SGHVS and CDR2 FNYEAQ. The CDR3 sequence is 14 residues long. The junction had 1 base not matched to a gene; V was cut back by 3 bases and J by 0 bases. CDR3 protein: CASSLGQDSYEQYF. CDR3 sequence (DNA): TGTGCCAGCAGCTTGGGACAGGACTCCTACGAGCAGTACTTC.

J is TRBJ2-7 and V is TRBV5-1; D is perhaps TRBD1 (5 bases). The germline V gene encodes CDR1 SGHRS and CDR2 YFSETQ. V shed 4 bases and J shed 7 bases, with 9 bases lying between them. This CDR3 region has 11 residues. CDR3 DNA: TGCGCCAGCAGCCAGGGCCGGGAGCAGTACTTC. Translating it yields CASSQGREQYF.

The chain carries TRBV4-1 and TRBJ2-1, with 8 nucleotides matching TRBD1. The CDR3 is made up of 13 amino acids. The germline V gene has CDR1 MGHRA and CDR2 YSYEKL. With V trimmed by 1 base and J by 9 bases, 2 bases remained unmatched. The CDR3 DNA is TGCGCCAGCAGCCAAGGACAGGGGATTGAGCAGTTCTTC. It encodes CASSQGQGIEQFF.

This clone was observed a few times. This chain joins TRBV10-1 and TRBJ1-4; no firm D call. This CDR3 is built from 17 residues. The V and J ends lost 6 bases and 0 bases respectively, with 17 bases between them. Germline CDR1 WNHNN, CDR2 SYGVQD (reference sequence). The CDR3, as DNA: TGCGCCAGCAGACTCTCTCCCTGCCTTGCAACTAATGAAAAACTGTTTTTT. The encoded protein is CASRLSPCLATNEKLFF.

The rearrangement links TRBV9 to TRBJ1-1, with D possibly matching TRBD1 (6 bases). The CDR3 consists of 12 residues. The germline V and J ends were trimmed by 3 bases and 8 bases, with 11 bases remaining between them. Germline V gives CDR1 SGDLS, CDR2 YYNGEE. CDR3 protein: CASSETGKEAFF. The CDR3 bases are TGTGCCAGCAGCGAAACAGGGAAGGAAGCTTTCTTT.